The rows below give T cell receptor beta chains drawn from one sample of a study of T-cell reconstitution after alpha-beta-depleted transplantation in children. TCRdb reanalysed the PCR reads using MiXCR and keeps one entry per CDR3 protein. Seen here are about 640,000 distinct CDR3 sequences, approximately 17% observed once, and the top ten hold around 0.96%. The sample was PBMCs from the stem cell graft donor, taken from the stem cell graft. The receptors were gathered from a human donor who donated a stem cell graft to a child with acute myeloid leukemia. The CDR3 runs from the conserved cysteine through the conserved F or W. Fields, in order: D gene, clone size, J gene, V gene, CDR3 protein, CDR3 DNA. D genes are given only for firm matches. Clone size is stated in some rows and not others, as once, few, many or a class when expanded.

d_gene: -; abundance: -; j_gene: TRBJ1-4; v_gene: TRBV7-9; CDR3aa: CATLGIREKLFF; CDR3nt: TGTGCCACCCTCGGGATACGTGAAAAACTGTTTTTT
d_gene: -; abundance: -; j_gene: TRBJ1-1; v_gene: TRBV5-6; CDR3aa: CASSLVYMNTEAFF; CDR3nt: TGTGCCAGCAGCTTGGTTTATATGAACACTGAAGCTTTCTTT
d_gene: -; abundance: many; j_gene: TRBJ2-1; v_gene: TRBV4-2; CDR3aa: CASSQDSSGLGFF; CDR3nt: TGTGCCAGCAGCCAAGATTCTTCGGGTTTGGGGTTCTTC
d_gene: -; abundance: -; j_gene: TRBJ2-3; v_gene: TRBV21-1; CDR3aa: CASSPPPDNHTDTQYF; CDR3nt: TGTGCCAGCAGCCCCCCCCCTGACAACCACACAGATACGCAGTATTTT
d_gene: TRBD2; abundance: few; j_gene: TRBJ2-7; v_gene: TRBV29-1; CDR3aa: CSVVPIETSGGVDEQYF; CDR3nt: TGCAGCGTCGTCCCAATCGAGACTAGCGGGGGAGTGGACGAGCAGTACTTC
d_gene: -; abundance: few; j_gene: TRBJ2-7; v_gene: TRBV5-1; CDR3aa: CASSLAGFPYEQYF; CDR3nt: TGCGCCAGCAGCTTGGCAGGATTTCCCTACGAGCAGTACTTC
d_gene: TRBD1; abundance: -; j_gene: TRBJ1-2; v_gene: TRBV6-1; CDR3aa: CASILFYTGTGTSNYGYTF; CDR3nt: TGTGCCAGCATCCTATTCTACACCGGGACAGGGACATCTAACTATGGCTACACCTTC
d_gene: TRBD1; abundance: many; j_gene: TRBJ2-1; v_gene: TRBV7-2; CDR3aa: CASSYRGDEQFF; CDR3nt: TGTGCCAGCAGCTACAGGGGAGATGAGCAGTTCTTC
d_gene: -; abundance: many; j_gene: TRBJ2-7; v_gene: TRBV12-3/TRBV12-4; CDR3aa: CASSHQLTDEQYF; CDR3nt: TGTGCCAGCAGTCATCAACTCACCGACGAGCAGTACTTC
d_gene: TRBD1; abundance: many; j_gene: TRBJ1-1; v_gene: TRBV12-3/TRBV12-4; CDR3aa: CASSEGQLNTEAFF; CDR3nt: TGTGCCAGCAGTGAGGGACAGCTGAACACTGAAGCTTTCTTT
d_gene: TRBD2; abundance: many; j_gene: TRBJ2-1; v_gene: TRBV19; CDR3aa: CASGRSGGTYNEQFF; CDR3nt: TGTGCCAGTGGTAGATCGGGGGGAACCTACAATGAGCAGTTCTTC
d_gene: TRBD2; abundance: few; j_gene: TRBJ2-1; v_gene: TRBV2; CDR3aa: CASSRTSGPFF; CDR3nt: TGTGCCAGCAGTCGTACTAGCGGGCCGTTCTTC
d_gene: TRBD2; abundance: many; j_gene: TRBJ2-1; v_gene: TRBV4-3; CDR3aa: CASSQDMASGGSNEQFF; CDR3nt: TGCGCCAGCAGCCAAGATATGGCTAGCGGGGGGTCGAATGAGCAGTTCTTC
d_gene: -; abundance: few; j_gene: TRBJ1-1; v_gene: TRBV5-1; CDR3aa: CASSSQAENTEAFF; CDR3nt: TGCGCCAGCAGCTCACAGGCTGAGAACACTGAAGCTTTCTTT
d_gene: -; abundance: many; j_gene: TRBJ2-1; v_gene: TRBV20-1; CDR3aa: CSAEGGIHYNEQFF; CDR3nt: TGCAGTGCCGAAGGAGGCATTCACTACAATGAGCAGTTCTTC
d_gene: -; abundance: few; j_gene: TRBJ2-5; v_gene: TRBV12-3/TRBV12-4; CDR3aa: CASSLFERGAGETQYF; CDR3nt: TGTGCCAGCAGTTTATTCGAAAGGGGGGCCGGGGAGACCCAGTACTTC
d_gene: TRBD1; abundance: many; j_gene: TRBJ1-6; v_gene: TRBV12-3/TRBV12-4; CDR3aa: CASTSDRNKGSPLHF; CDR3nt: TGTGCCAGCACCTCGGACAGGAATAAGGGTTCACCCCTCCACTTT
d_gene: -; abundance: many; j_gene: TRBJ1-1; v_gene: TRBV5-6; CDR3aa: CASSSIPGTTIDTEAFF; CDR3nt: TGTGCCAGCAGCTCGATACCCGGGACAACAATAGACACTGAAGCTTTCTTT
d_gene: TRBD1; abundance: many; j_gene: TRBJ1-5; v_gene: TRBV12-3/TRBV12-4; CDR3aa: CASSKGQGVTQPQHF; CDR3nt: TGTGCCAGCAGCAAGGGACAGGGGGTAACTCAGCCCCAGCATTTT
d_gene: -; abundance: -; j_gene: TRBJ1-1; v_gene: TRBV5-1; CDR3aa: CASEGEDTEAFF; CDR3nt: TGCGCCAGCGAAGGGGAGGACACTGAAGCTTTCTTT
d_gene: -; abundance: -; j_gene: TRBJ2-7; v_gene: TRBV6-1; CDR3aa: CASTGRGVLYEQYF; CDR3nt: TGTGCCAGCACAGGCAGGGGAGTCCTCTACGAGCAGTACTTC
d_gene: -; abundance: many; j_gene: TRBJ1-5; v_gene: TRBV20-1; CDR3aa: CSARAWTRASGVSNQPQHF; CDR3nt: TGCAGTGCTAGAGCTTGGACAAGAGCGTCGGGGGTAAGCAATCAGCCCCAGCATTTT
d_gene: -; abundance: -; j_gene: TRBJ1-5; v_gene: TRBV7-9; CDR3aa: CASSSLDSSNQPQHF; CDR3nt: TGTGCCAGCAGCTCCCTAGACAGTAGCAATCAGCCCCAGCATTTT
d_gene: -; abundance: few; j_gene: TRBJ1-1; v_gene: TRBV28; CDR3aa: CASSLTGGIEAFF; CDR3nt: TGTGCCAGCAGTTTAACCGGAGGGATTGAAGCTTTCTTT
d_gene: TRBD1; abundance: many; j_gene: TRBJ1-1; v_gene: TRBV12-3/TRBV12-4; CDR3aa: CASSLASGGGRAFF; CDR3nt: TGTGCCAGCAGTTTAGCGTCAGGGGGCGGTCGAGCTTTCTTT
d_gene: -; abundance: -; j_gene: TRBJ2-5; v_gene: TRBV11-3; CDR3aa: CASSFIAGWLASETQYF; CDR3nt: TGTGCCAGCAGCTTTATCGCGGGGTGGCTAGCTTCAGAGACCCAGTACTTC
d_gene: -; abundance: few; j_gene: TRBJ2-1; v_gene: TRBV7-9; CDR3aa: CASTRLRDRKRYNEQFF; CDR3nt: TGTGCCAGCACCCGCCTCCGGGACCGGAAGAGGTACAATGAGCAGTTCTTC